This T cell receptor (beta chain) was recovered during a study of shared clonotypes between healthy human individuals (dated by TCRdb to between 2020 and 2021). Regarding the research as a whole: The cohort comprised a couple of women and a few men aged 18 to 49 years. To increase sequencing depth and limit assay-specific biases, TCR repertoire library preparation and sequencing were carried out by different laboratories using diverse techniques. Between about 0.85 and 8.9 billion PBMCs per donor were obtained by leukapheresis. To estimate repertoire size and how much clonotype sharing occurs between individuals, the study deeply sequenced the blood TCR repertoires of 4 to 6 healthy adults. For each donor, CD4 naive and CD4 memory were each run on three plates, CD8 naive on two plates, and CD8 memory on one plate. The full study reports these points: Sampling was restricted to blood, and TCR repertoires in tissue are likely to differ from TCR repertoires in blood. Based on pairwise subsampling, the degree of clonotype sharing among donors was expected to be affected by sequencing depth. Because the study included a small number of donors, the genetic and exposure-history diversity represented was limited. Estimated clonotype richness was generally larger for naive than for memory subsets. Rarefaction of sorted-subset datasets indicated incomplete sequencing despite the large sequencing depth. Clonotypes shared by all four sorted-subset donors showed higher generation probabilities than non-shared clonotypes. Sharing across several donors was observed for around 4.8% of naive CD4, 3% to 4% of naive CD8, 2% to 2.5% of memory CD4, and about 0.4% of memory CD8 clonotypes.

Using the deep immunoSEQ assay, multiplex PCR amplified TCR CDR3 regions from genomic DNA. Extracted genomic DNA from each cell subset was distributed evenly across all wells of several immunoSEQ 96-well plates, and each plate was treated as a replicate. For sorted subsets, 150 to 250 ng of genomic DNA, equivalent to 30,000 or so T cell genomes, went into each replicate PCR. Purified libraries were measured with a Qubit 3.0 fluorometer, size-checked on a Bioanalyzer 2100, and measured again with the KAPA Library Quantification kit. A separate single-read 150-cycle Illumina NextSeq 550 flow cell was used to sequence each immunoSEQ 96-well plate. The authors processed their data as follows. Because the immunoSEQ output included only junctional sequences and no quality scores, the filtering could not be the same as the filtering used for full-length reads. To assign V/J genes and CDR3, sequences were annotated against IMGT germline references using PyIR, a Python wrapper for IgBLAST v1.9. Reads were removed for weak V/J assignments (E-value above 1e-6), missing CDR3, stop codons, out-of-frame junctions, or ambiguous translated residues. V3J clonotypes were defined as sequences sharing an identical inferred V gene, J gene, and CDR3 amino acid sequence. Percentage overlap between repertoires was calculated by dividing the number of shared unique clonotypes by the size of the smaller repertoire. Richness of each repertoire was evaluated using RTK rarefaction, the Chao1 estimator, and Recon v2.1 estimates of unobserved clonotypes. Generation probabilities were computed with OLGA for all TCRbeta clonotypes obtained by the gDNA method from several donors. TCRdb took this table from immuneACCESS and kept in-frame rearrangements with V and J called. Such tables lack part of the clones; where checked against another copy, unresolved V genes explain under half of the gap, and the rest is unexplained. Clone size and V and J calls were adopted from that table, with D and trimming inferred from the DNA. Present in this sample are more than 2,000,000 clones, more than 80% of which were seen just once. Clones ranked in the top ten supply over 0.12% of the sample.

There are 13 amino acids in the CDR3, from cysteine to phenylalanine inclusive. The entry retains the CDR3 DNA only, 39 bases that are in frame from base 1. V is cut by 8 bases and J by 4 bases, and the space between the germline ends is 15 bases. Looking up the germline V gene (reference sequence) yields CDR1 MNHEY and CDR2 SMNVEV. As to this clone: Its antigen is unknown. Per-nucleotide qualities are absent, and no much larger clonotype sits a single base away.

Donors were healthy HIV-negative adults with no recently reported acute infections or vaccinations. All donors were Caucasian adults living in Nashville, Tennessee, USA. Magnetic negative selection was used to enrich CD4+ T cells, after which naive cells were positively selected on CD45RA and the negative fraction became the memory subset. Blood was collected by leukapheresis, and PBMCs were isolated by Ficoll-Histopaque density gradient centrifugation and then cryopreserved in liquid nitrogen vapor phase. Purity and quantity of every magnetically sorted T cell population were checked by analytical flow cytometry. Each sorted fraction had its genomic DNA isolated and then quantified by UV absorbance on a Nanodrop 2000c.

The rearranged segments are TRBV27 and TRBJ2-7; the D segment could be TRBD2, given 6 matching bases. Sequencing was carried out using naive CD4+ T cells sorted from blood. In light of the paper, this sample's cell subset or site label describes: CD45RA+ positively selected. The source of this sequence is a man between 18 and 29 years old in good health. The sequence in DNA is TGTGCCAGCCGACTAGGGTTCGATTACGAGCAGTACTTC. This gives the protein CASRLGFDYEQYF.